This TCR beta chain derives from a study of T cells in Graves' hyperthyroidism and ophthalmopathy. This clonotype has more than one count but fewer than ten. Its antigen is still unknown. The patients, who ranged from 18 to 65 in age, presented with newly diagnosed hyperthyroidism lasting under 2 months. Before ophthalmopathy appeared, progressors gave blood at initial hyperthyroidism diagnosis. Germline CDR1 and CDR2: SNHLY and FYNNEI. Trimming stripped 6 bases from V and 0 bases from J, with 9 bases between. The CDR3 sequence is 13 residues long. Authors of the study amplified TCR beta CDR3 regions from RNA transcripts. HTBI primers were used for first-round RT-PCR of the TCR CDR3. TCRdb re-derived calls from the multiplex PCR reads in MiXCR, one entry per CDR3 protein. This repertoire shows roughly 580,000 distinct CDR3 sequences, approximately 15% found once; its top ten account for more than 5%.

Overall study results and limits: Most clonotypes expanded in thyroid above 0.001 were likewise present in blood.

The chain employs TRBV2 and TRBJ2-7; D may be TRBD1 or TRBD2 (5 bases each). The sequence derives from a woman aged 25 to 39 with Graves' hyperthyroidism that later progressed to Graves' ophthalmopathy. The sequencing input was blood. The CDR3 is CASRGENSYEQYF. The CDR3 nucleotides read TGTGCCAGCAGGGGGGAAAACTCCTACGAGCAGTACTTC.